This T cell receptor (beta chain) comes out of a study of T cell responses to AZD1222 COVID-19 vaccine. This clone was observed a single time. Antigen: not known. Assay used: immunoSEQ multiplex PCR; TCRdb lists only in-frame clones, some missing. This sample has more than 150,000 clones, with about 93% found just once. From germline, CDR1 is MNHEY and CDR2 SMNVEV (reference sequence). The CDR3 has 14 residues. Trimming took off 5 bases at V and 4 bases at J, with 11 bases between the two ends. Study observations and caveats: It should be noted that donors were predominantly white British and more often female, and clonal diversity was possibly underestimated.

This rearrangement joins TRBV27 to TRBJ2-2; possibly TRBD2 for D (6 bases). The material sequenced was peripheral blood, taken 28 days after the second AZD1222 dose. This TCR derives from an adult who received the AZD1222 COVID-19 vaccine. This CDR3 is CASSAWRGTGELFF. For the CDR3, the DNA is TGTGCCAGCAGTGCGTGGCGGGGCACCGGGGAGCTGTTTTTT.